A selection of T cell receptor beta chains follows, all from one sample in a study of cytomegalovirus exposure and HLA in healthy donors. Sequencing was performed with immunoSEQ multiplex PCR; in TCRdb, only in-frame clones are kept and a portion is missing. The repertoire holds roughly 110,000 clones, with about 75% as singletons. Sequenced: PBMCs. These receptors came from a male donor in good health and CMV-seropositive. Both conserved end residues are part of each CDR3. The D gene is left open where the match is weak. Clone size is not always given. Where it is, it says once, few, many or a class for expanded clones.

d_call	cdr3_length	v_call	j_call	clone_size	cdr3_nt	cdr3_aa
NA	15	TRBV28	TRBJ2-6	NA	TGTGCCAGCAGTTTTGTACAGTCTGGGGCCAACGTCCTGACTTTC	CASSFVQSGANVLTF
NA	15	TRBV7-9	TRBJ1-5	NA	TGTGCCAGCAGCTTAGGTGGTGGGGGGAATCAGCCCCAGCATTTT	CASSLGGGGNQPQHF
NA	15	TRBV21-1	TRBJ2-3	NA	TGTGCCAGCAGCAATTGGACAGGGAGGGCAGATACGCAGTATTTT	CASSNWTGRADTQYF
TRBD2	14	TRBV9	TRBJ2-3	NA	TGTGCCGGCTCACCAGCGGGAGAGACAGATACGCAGTATTTT	CAGSPAGETDTQYF
TRBD2	17	TRBV28	TRBJ2-7	NA	TGTGCCAGCAGAAAGACGGGACTAGACTTCGGGATCTACGAGCAGTACTTC	CASRKTGLDFGIYEQYF
TRBD2	14	TRBV4-2	TRBJ2-7	NA	TGTGCCAGCAGCGAACTAGCGGGGGGCTACGAGCAGTACTTC	CASSELAGGYEQYF
NA	16	TRBV6-6	TRBJ1-1	NA	TGTGCCAGCAGTTACGCCCTAGGCAGCTTGAACACTGAAGCTTTCTTT	CASSYALGSLNTEAFF
TRBD1	13	TRBV4-2	TRBJ1-5	NA	TGTGCCAGCAGCCGGGACAGCAATCAGCCCCAGAATTTT	CASSRDSNQPQNF
TRBD1	14	TRBV5-1	TRBJ2-7	few	TGCGCCAGCAGCGAAAGGACAGGGGGAATAGAGCAGTACTTC	CASSERTGGIEQYF
NA	14	TRBV4-3	TRBJ2-3	NA	TGCGCCAGCAGCCAGACAGGTATCACAGATACGCAGTATTTT	CASSQTGITDTQYF
NA	14	TRBV28	TRBJ1-2	NA	TGTGCCAGCAGCCCCGGGAGCTACCGCCTAGGAGACACCTTC	CASSPGSYRLGDTF
NA	16	TRBV5-4	TRBJ2-5	NA	TGTGCCAGCAGGAAAACAGGGCCCCAAGTCCAAGAGACCCAGTACTTC	CASRKTGPQVQETQYF
NA	14	TRBV7-2	TRBJ2-3	NA	TGTGCCAGCGGATTTCGGACGGGATCAGATACGCAGTATTTT	CASGFRTGSDTQYF
NA	17	TRBV9	TRBJ2-1	NA	TGTGCCAGCAGCGTAGTTCAGGCCCTAACCTCCTACAATGAGCAGTTCTTC	CASSVVQALTSYNEQFF
NA	12	TRBV28	TRBJ2-7	NA	TGTGCCAGCAGTTTATCCCACAGCGGGCAGTACTTC	CASSLSHSGQYF
TRBD1	15	TRBV2	TRBJ1-2	NA	TGTGCCAGCAGTGGAGCGGACAGGGGATCGAATGGCTACACCTTC	CASSGADRGSNGYTF
NA	12	TRBV6-6	TRBJ1-1	NA	TGTGCCAGCAGTTACCCTAACACTGAAGCTTTCTTT	CASSYPNTEAFF
TRBD1	14	TRBV7-6	TRBJ1-4	NA	TGTGCCAGCAGCTCTCGACAGGGGTGGGAAAAACTGTTTTTT	CASSSRQGWEKLFF
TRBD1	13	TRBV4-2	TRBJ1-2	NA	TGTGCCAGCAGCCAAGGGGCAGGGGGAGGCTACACCTTC	CASSQGAGGGYTF
NA	15	TRBV7-2	TRBJ2-7	NA	TGTGCCAGCAGCCCGAGACTACTAGACTCCTACGAGCAGTACTTC	CASSPRLLDSYEQYF
NA	13	TRBV6-6	TRBJ1-1	NA	TGTGCCAGCAGTTACTCGAGGAACACTGAAGCTTTCTTT	CASSYSRNTEAFF
TRBD1	15	TRBV27	TRBJ1-1	NA	TGTGCCAGCAGATACAGGGGAACAATGAACACTGAAGCTTTCTTT	CASRYRGTMNTEAFF
TRBD1	13	TRBV6-1	TRBJ2-7	once	TGTGCCAGCGTACGGACAGGGTCCCACGAGCAGTACTTC	CASVRTGSHEQYF
TRBD1	14	TRBV2	TRBJ1-1	NA	TGTGCCAGCAGCGGACAGGATTCGAACACTGAAGCTTTCTTT	CASSGQDSNTEAFF
NA	14	TRBV6-5	TRBJ1-1	NA	TGTGCCAGCAGTTACCACAGAGCCTACACTGAAGCTTTCTTT	CASSYHRAYTEAFF
NA	16	TRBV2	TRBJ2-7	NA	TGTGCCAGCATCGGATCGATGACAGGTATGCCTGACGAGCAGTACTTC	CASIGSMTGMPDEQYF
TRBD2	18	TRBV19	TRBJ2-7	NA	TGTGCCAGTAGTATAGGAGGGGCTAGCGGGAGACTTGGCTACGAGCAGTACTTC	CASSIGGASGRLGYEQYF
NA	15	TRBV18	TRBJ2-2	NA	TGTGCCAGCTCACCATGGTCGGGTGACACCGGGGAGCTGTTTTTT	CASSPWSGDTGELFF
TRBD2	15	TRBV6-5	TRBJ2-1	NA	TGTGCCAGCAGGGCGACTAGCGGGCCCTACAATGAGCAGTTCTTC	CASRATSGPYNEQFF
NA	14	TRBV4-2	TRBJ2-7	NA	TGTGCCAGCAGCCAAGAATTGCTAGCTTACGAGCAGTACTTC	CASSQELLAYEQYF
TRBD2	16	TRBV9	TRBJ2-3	few	TGTGCCAGCAGCCCCCAACTAGCGGGAGGCACAGATACGCAGTATTTT	CASSPQLAGGTDTQYF
NA	14	TRBV2	TRBJ1-2	NA	TGTGCCAGCAGTGATCTGGCAGGCGTATATGGCTACACCTTC	CASSDLAGVYGYTF
TRBD1	18	TRBV4-1	TRBJ2-5	NA	TGCGCCAGCAGCCAGGAAACAAGGGGGACAGGGAGACAAGAGACCCAGTACTTC	CASSQETRGTGRQETQYF
TRBD1	15	TRBV5-1	TRBJ2-3	NA	TGCGCCAGCAGCCACGGGGACAGGGGTGCAGATACGCAGTATTTT	CASSHGDRGADTQYF
TRBD1	15	TRBV4-3	TRBJ1-2	NA	TGCGCCAGCAGCCAAGGTCGTCAGGGGGCGCCTGGCTACACCTTC	CASSQGRQGAPGYTF
TRBD1	15	TRBV5-1	TRBJ2-5	once	TGCGCCAGCAGCTCTGAGGGGGCCGACCAAGAGACCCAGTACTTC	CASSSEGADQETQYF
NA	15	TRBV29-1	TRBJ2-7	NA	TGCAGCGTTGGGTTAGGGCAGGGTGGATTTAACGAGCAGTACTTC	CSVGLGQGGFNEQYF
NA	14	TRBV5-6	TRBJ2-3	NA	TGTGCCAGCAGCTTGGGAGCAGGGGTTGGTACGCAGTATTTT	CASSLGAGVGTQYF
TRBD2	16	TRBV7-3	TRBJ2-1	NA	TGTGCCAGCAGCTTAACAGGCGGGAGGAACTACAATGAGCAGTTCTTC	CASSLTGGRNYNEQFF
TRBD1	16	TRBV6-5	TRBJ2-3	NA	TGTGCCAGCAGTTACTCTGGGACAGGGTATTCGGATACGCAGTATTTT	CASSYSGTGYSDTQYF
NA	15	TRBV4-3	TRBJ1-4	NA	TGCGCCAGCAGCCAAGGCCGACAGGCAAATGAAAAACTGTTTTTT	CASSQGRQANEKLFF
NA	15	TRBV7-9	TRBJ1-2	NA	TGTGCCAGCAGCTTGGGCCCTAACCCTGTCTATGGCTACACCTTC	CASSLGPNPVYGYTF
NA	13	TRBV7-9	TRBJ1-2	NA	TGTGCCAGCAGCCCGGGTGTGTACTATGGCTACACCTTC	CASSPGVYYGYTF
NA	15	TRBV6-5	TRBJ1-4	NA	TGTGCCAGCAGACCGACAGGAACCACGGATGAAAAACTGTTTTTT	CASRPTGTTDEKLFF
TRBD2	14	TRBV6-5	TRBJ2-7	NA	TGTGCCAGCAGAAGACTAGCGGGGGACTACGAGCAGTACTTC	CASRRLAGDYEQYF
NA	14	TRBV4-2	TRBJ1-1	NA	TGTGCCAGCAGCTTCCCGCAGGGTAGCACTGAAGCTTTCTTT	CASSFPQGSTEAFF
TRBD1	18	TRBV28	TRBJ1-1	NA	TGTGCCAGCAGTTTGACCCCCCATAGGGGGCGGGCGGGCACTGAAGCTTTCTTT	CASSLTPHRGRAGTEAFF
NA	11	TRBV20-1	TRBJ2-1	NA	TGCAGTGCTCTAGGAGGGGGGGCGGCGTTCTTC	CSALGGGAAFF
TRBD1	15	TRBV5-4	TRBJ1-1	NA	TGTGCCAGCAGCCGTAACCGGGACAGGGCGGGGGAAGCTTTCTTT	CASSRNRDRAGEAFF
TRBD1	12	TRBV30	TRBJ1-5	NA	TGTGCCTGGGGACAGGGGAATCAGCCCCAGCATTTT	CAWGQGNQPQHF
TRBD2	13	TRBV28	TRBJ2-4	NA	TGTGCCAGCAGTTTACCGGGACTAGCGGGGGAGTACTTC	CASSLPGLAGEYF
NA	15	TRBV4-3	TRBJ1-1	NA	TGCGCCAGCAGCCAAGAGGGACACGGGAACACTGAAGCTTTCTTT	CASSQEGHGNTEAFF
TRBD2	16	TRBV5-1	TRBJ2-3	NA	TGCGCCAGCAGCTGGGGGGGGACGGGTTGGACAGATACGCAGTATTTT	CASSWGGTGWTDTQYF
TRBD2	14	TRBV19	TRBJ2-1	NA	TGTGCCAGTAGTATTAGCGGGAGTTTGAATGAGCAGTTCTTC	CASSISGSLNEQFF